What follows are 5 T cell receptor beta chains derived from one specimen sequenced in a study of blood T cell repertoires in COVID-19. Measured with immunoSEQ multiplex PCR; TCRdb has only the in-frame clones, and not every one. Here the sample spans approximately 300,000 clones, about nine tenths being singletons. The sequenced material came from peripheral blood. All receptors come from a woman in her thirties with COVID-19, enrolled during active disease.

V is TRBV5-6 and J is TRBJ1-5; D ambiguous. Germline assignment: CDR1 SGHDT and CDR2 YYEEEE. The germline V and J ends were trimmed by 1 base and 6 bases, with 14 bases remaining between them. The CDR3 has 15 residues. CDR3 DNA sequence: TGTGCCAGCAGCTTGCAAGGGTCGGGAATTCAGCCCCAGCATTTT. Encoded protein: CASSLQGSGIQPQHF.

The V and J genes are TRBV7-9 and TRBJ2-1; D not resolved. V was trimmed by 3 bases and J by 6 bases, leaving 6 bases between them. The CDR3 covers 12 residues. Germline loops: CDR1 SEHNR, CDR2 FQNEAQ (reference sequence). The DNA of the CDR3 is TGTGCCAGCAGCTTGGGCCTCAATGAGCAGTTCTTC. It specifies CASSLGLNEQFF.

This chain connects TRBV14 to TRBJ1-4, with D tentatively TRBD1 (5 bases). This CDR3 is built from 14 residues. Trimming cost V 5 bases and J 3 bases, with 10 bases left between them. CDR1 SGHDN and CDR2 FVKESK come from the germline V gene. Written as DNA, the CDR3 is TGTGCCAGCAGCGAGAGACAGCCTAATGAAAAACTGTTTTTT. It codes for CASSERQPNEKLFF.

The chain links TRBV30 to TRBJ1-2, with D hard to call. Germline-derived CDR1 and CDR2 are GTSNPN and SVGIG (reference sequence). This CDR3 comprises 16 residues. V lost 7 bases to trimming and J lost 3 bases, with 24 bases between them. The CDR3 region has the DNA TGTGCCTTTTCACCGGGTTTCGGTCATGACGACTATGGCTACACCTTC. It codes for CAFSPGFGHDDYGYTF.

V is TRBV7-9 and J is TRBJ2-6; the match to TRBD2 covers 11 bases. The germline gives CDR1 SEHNR, CDR2 FQNEAQ (reference sequence). J was trimmed by 0 bases and V by 1 base; bases with no gene match: 2. The CDR3 contains 18 residues. The DNA of the CDR3 is TGTGCCAGCAGCTTAGTACTAGCGGGGGTCTCTGGGGCCAACGTCCTGACTTTC. This codes for CASSLVLAGVSGANVLTF.